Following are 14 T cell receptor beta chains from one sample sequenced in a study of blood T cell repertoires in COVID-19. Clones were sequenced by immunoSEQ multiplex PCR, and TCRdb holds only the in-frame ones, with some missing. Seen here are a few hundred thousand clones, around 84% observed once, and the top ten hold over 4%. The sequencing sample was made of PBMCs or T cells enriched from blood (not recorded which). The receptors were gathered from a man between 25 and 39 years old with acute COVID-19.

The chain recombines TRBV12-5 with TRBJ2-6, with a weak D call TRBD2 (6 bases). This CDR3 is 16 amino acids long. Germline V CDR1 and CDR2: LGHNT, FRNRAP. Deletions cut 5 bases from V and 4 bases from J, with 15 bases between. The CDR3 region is CASGPWAGPGANVLTF. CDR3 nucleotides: TGTGCTAGTGGTCCGTGGGCGGGGCCAGGGGCCAACGTCCTGACTTTC. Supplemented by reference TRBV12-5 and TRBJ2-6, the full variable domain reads DARVTQTPRHKVTEMGQEVTMRCQPILGHNTVFWYRQTMMQGLELLAYFRNRAPLDDSGMPKDRFSAEMPDATLATLKIQPSEPRDSAVYFCASGPWAGPGANVLTFGAGSRLTVL.

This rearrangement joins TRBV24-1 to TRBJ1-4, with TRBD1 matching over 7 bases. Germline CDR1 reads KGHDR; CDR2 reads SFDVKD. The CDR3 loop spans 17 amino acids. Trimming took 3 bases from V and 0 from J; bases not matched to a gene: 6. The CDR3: CATSDGTEYATNEKLFF. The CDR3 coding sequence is TGTGCCACCAGTGATGGGACAGAATATGCAACTAATGAAAAACTGTTTTTT.

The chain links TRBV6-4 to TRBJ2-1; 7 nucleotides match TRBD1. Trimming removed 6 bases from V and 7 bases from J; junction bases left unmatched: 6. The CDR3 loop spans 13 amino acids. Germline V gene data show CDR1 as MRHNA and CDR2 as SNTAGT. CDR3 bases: TGTGCCAGCAGCGCGCAACAGGGGAATGAGCAGTTCTTC. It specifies CASSAQQGNEQFF.

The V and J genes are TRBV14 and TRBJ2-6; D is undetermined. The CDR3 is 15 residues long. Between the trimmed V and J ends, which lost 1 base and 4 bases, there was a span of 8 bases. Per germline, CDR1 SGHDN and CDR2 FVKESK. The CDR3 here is CASSQGWPGANVLTF. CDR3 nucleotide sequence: TGTGCCAGCAGCCAAGGCTGGCCGGGGGCCAACGTCCTGACTTTC.

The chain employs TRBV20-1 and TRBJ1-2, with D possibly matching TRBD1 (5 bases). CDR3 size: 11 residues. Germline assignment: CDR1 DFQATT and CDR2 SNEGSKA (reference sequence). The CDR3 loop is CGTPQGGGYTF. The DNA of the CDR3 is TGCGGAACACCTCAGGGTGGCGGCTACACCTTC.

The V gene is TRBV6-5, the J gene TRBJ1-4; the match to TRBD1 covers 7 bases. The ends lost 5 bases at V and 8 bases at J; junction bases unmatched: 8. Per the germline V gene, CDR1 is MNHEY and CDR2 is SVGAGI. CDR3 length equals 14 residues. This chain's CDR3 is CASSNRQGDEKLFF. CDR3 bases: TGTGCCAGCAGTAACCGACAGGGTGACGAAAAACTGTTTTTT.

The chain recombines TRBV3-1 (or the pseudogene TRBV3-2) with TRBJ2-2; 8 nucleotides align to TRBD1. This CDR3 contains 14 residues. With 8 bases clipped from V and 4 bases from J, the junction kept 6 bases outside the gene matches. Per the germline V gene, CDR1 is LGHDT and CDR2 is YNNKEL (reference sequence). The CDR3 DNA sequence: TGTGCCAGCGCAGGGGGCGCGCGCACCGGGGAGCTGTTTTTT. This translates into CASAGGARTGELFF.

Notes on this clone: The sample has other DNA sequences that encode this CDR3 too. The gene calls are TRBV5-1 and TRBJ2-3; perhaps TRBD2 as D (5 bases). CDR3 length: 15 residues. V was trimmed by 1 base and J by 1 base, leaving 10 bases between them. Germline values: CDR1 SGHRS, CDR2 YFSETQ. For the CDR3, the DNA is TGCGCCAGCAGCTTGCGGGGAACGGGCACAGATACGCAGTATTTT. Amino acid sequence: CASSLRGTGTDTQYF.

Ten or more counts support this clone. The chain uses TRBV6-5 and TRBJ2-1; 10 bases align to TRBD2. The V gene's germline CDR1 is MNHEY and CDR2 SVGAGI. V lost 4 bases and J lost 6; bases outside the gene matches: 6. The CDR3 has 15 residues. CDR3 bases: TGTGCCAGCAGTTCCACGGGACTAGCGATCAATGAGCAGTTCTTC. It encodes CASSSTGLAINEQFF.

The CDR3 here is CASRSGTSGRHNEQFF. In DNA, the CDR3 is TGTGCAAGTCGCTCCGGGACTAGCGGGAGACACAATGAGCAGTTCTTC. The J gene is TRBJ2-1, the V gene TRBV12-2; the table's D call of TRBD2 was not tested on the DNA. TRBV12-2 is deemed a pseudogene. The CDR3 sequence is 16 residues long.

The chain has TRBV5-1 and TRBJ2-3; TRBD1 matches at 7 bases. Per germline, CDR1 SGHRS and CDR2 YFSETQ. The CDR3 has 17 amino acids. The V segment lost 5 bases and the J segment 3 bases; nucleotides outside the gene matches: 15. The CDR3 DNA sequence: TGCGCCAGCAGTCTGACCGGGACAGACGCTCGGACAGATACGCAGTATTTT. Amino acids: CASSLTGTDARTDTQYF.

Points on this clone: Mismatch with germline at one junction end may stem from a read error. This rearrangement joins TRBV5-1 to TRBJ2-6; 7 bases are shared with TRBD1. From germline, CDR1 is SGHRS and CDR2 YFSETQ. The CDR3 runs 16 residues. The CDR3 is CARSSGTASGANVLTF. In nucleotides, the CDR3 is TGCGCCAGAAGCTCGGGGACAGCCTCTGGGGCCAACGTCCTGACTTTC.

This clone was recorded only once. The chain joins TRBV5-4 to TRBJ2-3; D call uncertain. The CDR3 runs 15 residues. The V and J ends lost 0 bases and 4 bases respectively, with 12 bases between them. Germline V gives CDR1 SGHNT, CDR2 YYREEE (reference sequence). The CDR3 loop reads CASSLGTQLPDTQYF. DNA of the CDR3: TGTGCCAGCAGCTTGGGTACACAGCTTCCAGATACGCAGTATTTT.

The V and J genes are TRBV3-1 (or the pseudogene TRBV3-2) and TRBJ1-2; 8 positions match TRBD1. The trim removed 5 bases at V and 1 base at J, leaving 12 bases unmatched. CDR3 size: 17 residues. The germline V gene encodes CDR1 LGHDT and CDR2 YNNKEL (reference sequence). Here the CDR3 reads CASSVRTTGGINYGYTF. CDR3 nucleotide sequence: TGTGCCAGCAGCGTCCGAACCACAGGGGGAATTAACTATGGCTACACCTTC.